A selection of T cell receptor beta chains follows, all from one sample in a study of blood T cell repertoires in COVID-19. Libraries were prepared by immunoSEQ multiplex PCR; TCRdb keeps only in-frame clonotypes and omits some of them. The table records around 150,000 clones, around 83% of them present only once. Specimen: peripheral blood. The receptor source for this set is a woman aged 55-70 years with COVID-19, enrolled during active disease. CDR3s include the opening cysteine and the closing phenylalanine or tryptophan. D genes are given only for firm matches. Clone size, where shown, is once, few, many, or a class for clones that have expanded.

CDR3aa: CASSLERADYGYTF
CDR3nt: TGTGCCAGCAGCTTAGAGCGGGCCGACTATGGTTACACCTTC
j_gene: TRBJ1-2
len: 14
v_gene: TRBV11-1
abundance: NA
d_gene: NA

CDR3aa: CSVLRRGGNNEKLFF
CDR3nt: TGCAGCGTTCTGAGGCGGGGGGGGAACAATGAAAAACTGTTTTTT
j_gene: TRBJ1-4
len: 15
v_gene: TRBV29-1
abundance: NA
d_gene: NA

CDR3aa: CAWSVQGSGTETQYF
CDR3nt: TGTGCCTGGAGTGTACAGGGTAGCGGGACCGAGACCCAGTACTTC
j_gene: TRBJ2-5
len: 15
v_gene: TRBV30
abundance: NA
d_gene: TRBD2

CDR3aa: CASSYSDLNEAFF
CDR3nt: TGTGCCAGCAGTTACAGCGACCTGAATGAAGCTTTCTTT
j_gene: TRBJ1-1
len: 13
v_gene: TRBV6-5
abundance: NA
d_gene: NA

CDR3aa: CASRASAANTGELFF
CDR3nt: TGTGCCAGCAGAGCGTCAGCCGCGAACACCGGGGAGCTGTTTTTT
j_gene: TRBJ2-2
len: 15
v_gene: TRBV6-5
abundance: NA
d_gene: NA

CDR3aa: CASSRTDYTDTQYF
CDR3nt: TGTGCCAGCAGTAGGACTGATTACACAGATACGCAGTATTTT
j_gene: TRBJ2-3
len: 14
v_gene: TRBV5-5
abundance: NA
d_gene: NA

CDR3aa: CASGRQGSSYNSPLHF
CDR3nt: TGTGCCAGCGGACGACAGGGGAGCTCCTATAATTCACCCCTCCACTTT
j_gene: TRBJ1-6
len: 16
v_gene: TRBV5-4
abundance: NA
d_gene: TRBD1

CDR3aa: CASSIDGGVGTGELFF
CDR3nt: TGTGCCAGTAGTATAGATGGAGGGGTTGGCACCGGGGAGCTGTTTTTT
j_gene: TRBJ2-2
len: 16
v_gene: TRBV19
abundance: NA
d_gene: NA

CDR3aa: CASSLEGEYTEAFF
CDR3nt: TGTGCCAGCAGCTTGGAAGGGGAATACACTGAAGCTTTCTTT
j_gene: TRBJ1-1
len: 14
v_gene: TRBV5-4
abundance: NA
d_gene: NA

CDR3aa: CASSFGTGEANYGYTF
CDR3nt: TGCGCCAGCAGCTTCGGGACAGGGGAAGCTAACTATGGCTACACCTTC
j_gene: TRBJ1-2
len: 16
v_gene: TRBV5-1
abundance: NA
d_gene: TRBD1

CDR3aa: CASSFGQGDDKETQYF
CDR3nt: TGTGCCAGCAGCTTCGGACAGGGGGACGATAAAGAGACCCAGTACTTC
j_gene: TRBJ2-5
len: 16
v_gene: TRBV7-9
abundance: NA
d_gene: TRBD1

CDR3aa: CASSPGPTWPGGEKLFF
CDR3nt: TGCGCCAGCAGCCCTGGGCCTACCTGGCCGGGGGGTGAAAAACTGTTTTTT
j_gene: TRBJ1-4
len: 17
v_gene: TRBV5-1
abundance: NA
d_gene: NA

CDR3aa: CASSLESRRNTEAFF
CDR3nt: TGTGCCAGCAGCTTAGAATCCAGAAGGAACACTGAAGCTTTCTTT
j_gene: TRBJ1-1
len: 15
v_gene: TRBV11-1
abundance: once
d_gene: NA

CDR3aa: CASIPTGNTEAFF
CDR3nt: TGTGCCAGTATCCCGACAGGGAACACTGAAGCTTTCTTT
j_gene: TRBJ1-1
len: 13
v_gene: TRBV19
abundance: NA
d_gene: NA

CDR3aa: CASSQVGAAYNSPLHF
CDR3nt: TGTGCCAGCAGCCAAGTTGGTGCGGCCTATAATTCACCCCTCCACTTT
j_gene: TRBJ1-6
len: 16
v_gene: TRBV14
abundance: NA
d_gene: NA

CDR3aa: CASSLEPREDGELFF
CDR3nt: TGCGCCAGCAGCTTGGAGCCCAGGGAGGACGGGGAGCTGTTTTTT
j_gene: TRBJ2-2
len: 15
v_gene: TRBV5-1
abundance: NA
d_gene: NA

CDR3aa: CASTSGSGGGNTIYF
CDR3nt: TGTGCCAGCACCTCCGGCTCCGGAGGGGGAAACACCATATATTTT
j_gene: TRBJ1-3
len: 15
v_gene: TRBV7-9
abundance: NA
d_gene: NA

CDR3aa: CASTQWGQGSQPQHF
CDR3nt: TGTGCCAGCACCCAATGGGGACAGGGTAGTCAGCCCCAGCATTTT
j_gene: TRBJ1-5
len: 15
v_gene: TRBV6-5
abundance: NA
d_gene: TRBD1

CDR3aa: CATSDLLGSGVLGEQFF
CDR3nt: TGTGCCACCAGTGATTTGCTGGGTAGCGGGGTGTTGGGTGAGCAGTTCTTC
j_gene: TRBJ2-1
len: 17
v_gene: TRBV24-1
abundance: NA
d_gene: TRBD2

CDR3aa: CASSQAGQGAFEAFF
CDR3nt: TGTGCCAGCAGCCAAGCTGGGCAGGGGGCTTTTGAAGCTTTCTTT
j_gene: TRBJ1-1
len: 15
v_gene: TRBV3-1/TRBV3-2
abundance: NA
d_gene: TRBD1